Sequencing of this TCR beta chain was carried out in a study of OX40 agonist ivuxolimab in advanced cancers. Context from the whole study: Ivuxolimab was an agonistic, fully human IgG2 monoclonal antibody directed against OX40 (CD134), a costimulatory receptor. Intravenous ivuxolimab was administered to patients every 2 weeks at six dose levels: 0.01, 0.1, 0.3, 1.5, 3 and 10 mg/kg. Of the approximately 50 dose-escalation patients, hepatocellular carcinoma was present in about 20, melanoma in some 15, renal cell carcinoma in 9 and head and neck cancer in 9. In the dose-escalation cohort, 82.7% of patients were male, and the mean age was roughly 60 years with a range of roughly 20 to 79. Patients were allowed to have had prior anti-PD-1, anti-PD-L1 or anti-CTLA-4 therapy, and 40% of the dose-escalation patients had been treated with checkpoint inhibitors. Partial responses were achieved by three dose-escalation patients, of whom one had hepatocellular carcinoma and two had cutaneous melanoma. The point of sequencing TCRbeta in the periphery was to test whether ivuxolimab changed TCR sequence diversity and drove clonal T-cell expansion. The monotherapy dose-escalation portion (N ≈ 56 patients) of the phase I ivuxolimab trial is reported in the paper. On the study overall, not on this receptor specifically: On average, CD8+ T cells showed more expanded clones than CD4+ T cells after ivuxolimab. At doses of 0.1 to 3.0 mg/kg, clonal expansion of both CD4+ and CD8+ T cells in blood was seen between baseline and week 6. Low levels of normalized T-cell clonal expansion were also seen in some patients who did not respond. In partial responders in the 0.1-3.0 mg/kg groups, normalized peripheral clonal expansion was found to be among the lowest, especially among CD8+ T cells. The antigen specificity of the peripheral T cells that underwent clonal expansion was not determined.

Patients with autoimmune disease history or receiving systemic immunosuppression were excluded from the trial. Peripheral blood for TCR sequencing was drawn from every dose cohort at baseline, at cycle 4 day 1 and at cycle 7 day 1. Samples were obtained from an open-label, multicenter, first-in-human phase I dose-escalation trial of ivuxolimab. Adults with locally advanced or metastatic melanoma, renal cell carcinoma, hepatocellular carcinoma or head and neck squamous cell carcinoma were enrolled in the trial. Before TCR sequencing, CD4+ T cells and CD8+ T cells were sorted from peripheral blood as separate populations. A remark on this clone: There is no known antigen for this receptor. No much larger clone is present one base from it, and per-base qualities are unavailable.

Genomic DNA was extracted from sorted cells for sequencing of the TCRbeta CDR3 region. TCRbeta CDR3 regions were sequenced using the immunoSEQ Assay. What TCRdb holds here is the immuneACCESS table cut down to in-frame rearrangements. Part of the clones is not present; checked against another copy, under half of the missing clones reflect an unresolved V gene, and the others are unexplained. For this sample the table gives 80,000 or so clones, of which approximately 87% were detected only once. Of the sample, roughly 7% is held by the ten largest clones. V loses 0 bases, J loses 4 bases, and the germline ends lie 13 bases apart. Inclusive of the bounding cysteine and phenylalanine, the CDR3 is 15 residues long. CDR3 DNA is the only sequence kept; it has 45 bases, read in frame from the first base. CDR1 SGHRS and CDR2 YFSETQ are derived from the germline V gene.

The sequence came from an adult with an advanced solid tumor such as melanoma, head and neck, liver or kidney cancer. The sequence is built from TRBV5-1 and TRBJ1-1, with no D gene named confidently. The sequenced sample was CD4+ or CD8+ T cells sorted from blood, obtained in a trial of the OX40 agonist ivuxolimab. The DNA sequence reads TGCGCCAGCAGCTTGGTCCCCGGGTCACTCACTGAAGCTTTCTTT. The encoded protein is CASSLVPGSLTEAFF.